The source of this TCR beta chain is a study of blood T cells in healthy people across ages. General observations from the study: PBMCs went unsorted, and a conclusive naive versus antigen-experienced comparison was therefore prevented. Any changes in expanded clonotypes were possibly confounded, as donor CMV status remained unknown.

Then a second PCR, running roughly 7 to 12 cycles, was carried out with a sample-barcoded 5' primer and a J-beta primer mix. TCRdb re-analysed the 5' RACE reads in MiXCR, keeping a single row per CDR3 protein. The sample lists more than 1 million distinct CDR3 sequences, 40% to 55% occurring once. Extraction of total RNA produced a minimum of 5 micrograms from each sample. Germline CDR1 is LNHNV and CDR2 is YYDKDF (reference sequence). Trimming shortened V by 5 bases and J by 7 bases, and 24 bases separated the two germline ends. This CDR3 contains 17 residues. This clonotype was seen a handful of times. Its antigen is unidentified.

Sequenced sample: blood. The sequence came from a woman in her fifties or sixties in good health. J is TRBJ2-1 and V is TRBV15; perhaps TRBD1 as D (6 bases). This chain's CDR3 is CATSAQRTDSAGNEQFF. The CDR3 region has the DNA TGTGCCACCAGCGCTCAGCGGACGGACAGCGCTGGAAATGAGCAGTTCTTC.